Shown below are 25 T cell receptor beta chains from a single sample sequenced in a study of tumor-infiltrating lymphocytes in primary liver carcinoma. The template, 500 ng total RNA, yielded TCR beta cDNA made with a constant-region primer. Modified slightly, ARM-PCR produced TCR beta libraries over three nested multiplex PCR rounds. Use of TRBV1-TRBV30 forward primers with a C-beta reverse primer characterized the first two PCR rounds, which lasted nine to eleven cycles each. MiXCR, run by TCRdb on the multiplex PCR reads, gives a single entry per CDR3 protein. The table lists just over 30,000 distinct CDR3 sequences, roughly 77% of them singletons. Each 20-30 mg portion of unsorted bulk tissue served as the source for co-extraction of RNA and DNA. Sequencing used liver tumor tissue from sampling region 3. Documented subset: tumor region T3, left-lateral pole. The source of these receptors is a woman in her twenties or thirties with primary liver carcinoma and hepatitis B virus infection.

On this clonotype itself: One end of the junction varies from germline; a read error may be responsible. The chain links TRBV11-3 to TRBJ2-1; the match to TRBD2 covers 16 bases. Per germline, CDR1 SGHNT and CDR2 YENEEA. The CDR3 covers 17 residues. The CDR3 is CANSSGLAGGVTHEQFF. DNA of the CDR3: TGTGCCAACAGCTCGGGACTAGCGGGAGGGGTAACTCATGAGCAGTTCTTC.

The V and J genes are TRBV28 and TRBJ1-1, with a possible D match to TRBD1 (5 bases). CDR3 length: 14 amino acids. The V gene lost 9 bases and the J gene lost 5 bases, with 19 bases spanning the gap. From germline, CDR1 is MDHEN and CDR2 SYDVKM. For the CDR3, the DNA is TGTGCCAGTAAAGTCTCAGGGCCCGCAACTGAAGCTTTCTTT. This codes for CASKVSGPATEAFF.

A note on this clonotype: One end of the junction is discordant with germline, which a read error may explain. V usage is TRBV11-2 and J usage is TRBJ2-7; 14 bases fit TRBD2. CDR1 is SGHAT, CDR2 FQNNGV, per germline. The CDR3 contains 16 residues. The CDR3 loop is CASNLVAGLAGEEQHF. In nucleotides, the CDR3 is TGTGCCAGCAACTTAGTGGCGGGACTAGCGGGGGAAGAGCAGCACTTC. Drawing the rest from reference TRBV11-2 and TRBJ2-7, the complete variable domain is EAGVAQSPRYKIIEKRQSVAFWCNPISGHATLYWYQQILGQGPKLLIQFQNNGVVDDSQLPKDRFSAERLKGVDSTLKIQPAKLEDSAVYLCASNLVAGLAGEEQHFGPGTRLTVT.

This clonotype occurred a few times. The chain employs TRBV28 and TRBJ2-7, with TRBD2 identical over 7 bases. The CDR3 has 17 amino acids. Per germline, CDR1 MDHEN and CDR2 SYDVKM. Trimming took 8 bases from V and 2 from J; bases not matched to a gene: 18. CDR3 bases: TGTGCCAGCGGTCCGAAATCCGTCAGCGGGGCCCCCTACGAGCAGTACTTC. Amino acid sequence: CASGPKSVSGAPYEQYF.

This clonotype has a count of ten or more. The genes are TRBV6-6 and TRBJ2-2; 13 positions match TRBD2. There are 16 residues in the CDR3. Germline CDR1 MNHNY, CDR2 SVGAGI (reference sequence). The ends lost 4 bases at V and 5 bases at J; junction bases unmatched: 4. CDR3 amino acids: CASSSEGLAGTGELFF. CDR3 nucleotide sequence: TGTGCCAGCAGTTCCGAGGGACTAGCGGGAACCGGGGAGCTGTTTTTT.

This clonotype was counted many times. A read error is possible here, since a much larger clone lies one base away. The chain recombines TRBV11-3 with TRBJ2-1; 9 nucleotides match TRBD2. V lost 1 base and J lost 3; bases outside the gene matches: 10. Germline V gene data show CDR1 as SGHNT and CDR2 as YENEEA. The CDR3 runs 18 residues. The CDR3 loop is CASSLGEGGRAGYNEQFF. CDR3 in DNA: TGTGCCAGCAGCTTAGGTGAAGGCGGGAGGGCCGGCTACAATGAGCAGTTCTTC.

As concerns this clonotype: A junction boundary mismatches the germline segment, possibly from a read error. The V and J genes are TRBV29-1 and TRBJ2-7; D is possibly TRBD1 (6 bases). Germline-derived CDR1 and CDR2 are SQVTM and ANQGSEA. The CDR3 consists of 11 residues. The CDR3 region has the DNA TGCAGCATTTTAACAGGGCTTCAGCAGTATTTC. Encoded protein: CSILTGLQQYF.

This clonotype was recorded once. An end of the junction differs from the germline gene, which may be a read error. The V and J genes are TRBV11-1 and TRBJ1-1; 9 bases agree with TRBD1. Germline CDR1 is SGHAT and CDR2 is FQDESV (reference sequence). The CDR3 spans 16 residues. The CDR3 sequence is CTSSLQNRGQDTEAFF. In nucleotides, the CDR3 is TGTACCAGCAGCTTACAGAACAGGGGGCAAGACACTGAAGCTTTCTTT.

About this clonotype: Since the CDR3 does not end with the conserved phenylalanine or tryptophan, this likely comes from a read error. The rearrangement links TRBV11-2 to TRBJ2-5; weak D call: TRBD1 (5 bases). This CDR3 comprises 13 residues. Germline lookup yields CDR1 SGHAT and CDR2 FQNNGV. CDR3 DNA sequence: TGTGTCAGCAGCTTAGAATCCAAGGGGAACCAGTACTTA. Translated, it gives CVSSLESKGNQYL.

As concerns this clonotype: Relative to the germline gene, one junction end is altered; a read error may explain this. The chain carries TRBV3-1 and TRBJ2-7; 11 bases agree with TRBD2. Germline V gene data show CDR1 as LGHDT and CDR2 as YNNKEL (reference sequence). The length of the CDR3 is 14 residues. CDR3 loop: CVSSPLAGGYEQYF. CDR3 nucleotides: TGTGTCAGCAGCCCTCTAGCGGGAGGATACGAGCAGTACTTC.

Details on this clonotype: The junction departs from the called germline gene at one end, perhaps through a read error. The CDR3 spells CAGSFNSVDTQHF. CDR3 bases: TGTGCCGGCAGTTTTAACAGCGTTGATACGCAGCATTTT. This chain connects TRBV28 to TRBJ2-3; unclear D gene. The J call may be mistaken, given a closer DNA end match to TRBJ1-5. This CDR3 spans 13 amino acids. The V gene's germline CDR1 is MDHEN and CDR2 SYDVKM.

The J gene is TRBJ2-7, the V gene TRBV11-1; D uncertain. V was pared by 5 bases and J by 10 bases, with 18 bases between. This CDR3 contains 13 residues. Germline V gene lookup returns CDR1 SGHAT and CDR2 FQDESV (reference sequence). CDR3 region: CASSIRYLRGQYF. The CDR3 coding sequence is TGTGCCAGCAGCATAAGATACCTCCGCGGACAGTACTTC.

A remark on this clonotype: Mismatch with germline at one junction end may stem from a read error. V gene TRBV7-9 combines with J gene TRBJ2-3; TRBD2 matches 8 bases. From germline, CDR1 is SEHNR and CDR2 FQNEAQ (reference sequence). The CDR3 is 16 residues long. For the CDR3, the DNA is TGTGCCAGCAGCTTATTTGCGGGAGGTCTCACAGATACGCAGTTTTTT. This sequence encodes CASSLFAGGLTDTQFF.

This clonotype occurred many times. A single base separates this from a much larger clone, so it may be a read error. The CDR3 region is CASSSGGYNEQFF. CDR3 nucleotides: TGTGCCAGCAGTTCCGGGGGCTACAATGAGCAGTTCTTC. The V and J genes are TRBV11-3 and TRBJ2-1; D possibly corresponds to TRBD2 (6 bases). Germline lookup yields CDR1 SGHNT and CDR2 YENEEA. V lost 6 bases and J lost 3, with 9 bases in between. This CDR3 is 13 amino acids long.

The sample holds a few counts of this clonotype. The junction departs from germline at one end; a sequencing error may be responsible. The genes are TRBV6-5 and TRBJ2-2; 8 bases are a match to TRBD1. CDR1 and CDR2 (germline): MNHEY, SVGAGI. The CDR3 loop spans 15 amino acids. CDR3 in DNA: TGTACCAACAGTCCGCGGACAGGGTTCACCGGGGGGCTGTTTTTT. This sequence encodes CTNSPRTGFTGGLFF.

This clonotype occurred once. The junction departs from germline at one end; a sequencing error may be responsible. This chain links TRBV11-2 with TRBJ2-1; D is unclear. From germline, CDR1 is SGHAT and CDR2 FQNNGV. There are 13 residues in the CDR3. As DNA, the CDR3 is TGTGTCAGCAGCTTGCCAGTTCATAATGAGCGGTTCTTC. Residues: CVSSLPVHNERFF. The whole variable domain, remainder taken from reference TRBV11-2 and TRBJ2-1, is EAGVAQSPRYKIIEKRQSVAFWCNPISGHATLYWYQQILGQGPKLLIQFQNNGVVDDSQLPKDRFSAERLKGVDSTLKIQPAKLEDSAVYLCVSSLPVHNERFFGPGTRLTVL.

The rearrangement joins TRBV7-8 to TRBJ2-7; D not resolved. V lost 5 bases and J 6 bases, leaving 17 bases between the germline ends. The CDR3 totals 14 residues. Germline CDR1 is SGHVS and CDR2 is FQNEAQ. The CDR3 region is CASSPLLSSPEQYF. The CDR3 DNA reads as TGTGCCAGCAGCCCCCTCCTGTCGTCCCCCGAGCAGTACTTC.

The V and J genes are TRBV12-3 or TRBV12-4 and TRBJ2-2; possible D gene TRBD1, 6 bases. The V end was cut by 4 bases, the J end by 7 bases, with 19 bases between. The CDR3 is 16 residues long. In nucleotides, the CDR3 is TGTGCCAGCAGTTCAGGGCAGGGGAGAGCGGTCGGGGAGCTGTTTTTT. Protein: CASSSGQGRAVGELFF.

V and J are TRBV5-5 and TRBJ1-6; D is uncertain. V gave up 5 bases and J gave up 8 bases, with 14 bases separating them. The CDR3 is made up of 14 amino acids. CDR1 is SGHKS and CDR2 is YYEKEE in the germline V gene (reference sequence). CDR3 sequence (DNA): TGTGCCAGCAGTTTAGACGTCAGTTATTCACCCCTCCACTTT. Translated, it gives CASSLDVSYSPLHF.

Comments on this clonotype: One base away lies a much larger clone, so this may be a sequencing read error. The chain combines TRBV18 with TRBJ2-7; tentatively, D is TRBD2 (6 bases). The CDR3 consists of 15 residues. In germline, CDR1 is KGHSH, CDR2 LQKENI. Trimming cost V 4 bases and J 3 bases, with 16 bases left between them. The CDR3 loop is CASSQSRSSVYEQYF. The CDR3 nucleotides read TGTGCCAGCTCACAGTCTAGGTCTAGCGTCTACGAGCAGTACTTC.

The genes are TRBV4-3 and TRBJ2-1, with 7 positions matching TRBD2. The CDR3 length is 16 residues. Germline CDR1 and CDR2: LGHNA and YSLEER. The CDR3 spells CTNCQDWDYAYNEQFF. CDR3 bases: TGCACCAACTGCCAAGATTGGGACTATGCCTACAATGAGCAGTTCTTC.

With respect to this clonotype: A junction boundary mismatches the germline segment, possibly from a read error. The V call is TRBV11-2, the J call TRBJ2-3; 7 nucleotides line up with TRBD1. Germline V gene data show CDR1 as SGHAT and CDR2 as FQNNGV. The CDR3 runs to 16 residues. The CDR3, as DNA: TGCGCCAGCAGCCGGAGGCGACAGGGAAGGGGAGATACGCAGTTTTTT. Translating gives CASSRRRQGRGDTQFF.

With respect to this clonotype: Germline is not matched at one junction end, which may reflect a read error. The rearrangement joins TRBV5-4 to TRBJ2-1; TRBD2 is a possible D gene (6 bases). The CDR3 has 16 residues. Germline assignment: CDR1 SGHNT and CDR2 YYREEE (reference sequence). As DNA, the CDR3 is TGTGCCAGGAGCTTCCCCAGAGGGAGGAGGCGGAATGAGCAGTTCTTC. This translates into CARSFPRGRRRNEQFF. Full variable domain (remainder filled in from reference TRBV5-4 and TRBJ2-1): ETGVTQSPTHLIKTRGQQVTLRCSSQSGHNTVSWYQQALGQGPQFIFQYYREEENGRGNFPPRFSGLQFPNYSSELNVNALELDDSALYLCARSFPRGRRRNEQFFGPGTRLTVL.

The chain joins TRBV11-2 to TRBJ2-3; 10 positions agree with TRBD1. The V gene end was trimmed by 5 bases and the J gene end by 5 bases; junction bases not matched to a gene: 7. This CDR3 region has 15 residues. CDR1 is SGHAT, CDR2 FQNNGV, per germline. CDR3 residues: CASSTDRGTIDTQYF. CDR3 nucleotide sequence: TGTGCCAGCAGCACGGACAGGGGGACCATAGATACGCAGTATTTT. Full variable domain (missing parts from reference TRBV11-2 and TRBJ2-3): EAGVAQSPRYKIIEKRQSVAFWCNPISGHATLYWYQQILGQGPKLLIQFQNNGVVDDSQLPKDRFSAERLKGVDSTLKIQPAKLEDSAVYLCASSTDRGTIDTQYFGPGTRLTVL.

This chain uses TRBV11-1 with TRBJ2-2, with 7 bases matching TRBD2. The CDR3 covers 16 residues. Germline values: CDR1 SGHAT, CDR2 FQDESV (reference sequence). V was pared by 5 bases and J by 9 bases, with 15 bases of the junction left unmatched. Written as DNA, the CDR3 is TGTGCCAGCAGCAGGGTTATGGCGGGAGTACCCAGGGAGCTGTTTTTT. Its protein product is CASSRVMAGVPRELFF. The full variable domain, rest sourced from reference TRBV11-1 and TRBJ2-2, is EAEVAQSPRYKITEKSQAVAFWCDPISGHATLYWYRQILGQGPELLVQFQDESVVDDSQLPKDRFSAERLKGVDSTLKIQPAELGDSAMYLCASSRVMAGVPRELFFGEGSRLTVL.